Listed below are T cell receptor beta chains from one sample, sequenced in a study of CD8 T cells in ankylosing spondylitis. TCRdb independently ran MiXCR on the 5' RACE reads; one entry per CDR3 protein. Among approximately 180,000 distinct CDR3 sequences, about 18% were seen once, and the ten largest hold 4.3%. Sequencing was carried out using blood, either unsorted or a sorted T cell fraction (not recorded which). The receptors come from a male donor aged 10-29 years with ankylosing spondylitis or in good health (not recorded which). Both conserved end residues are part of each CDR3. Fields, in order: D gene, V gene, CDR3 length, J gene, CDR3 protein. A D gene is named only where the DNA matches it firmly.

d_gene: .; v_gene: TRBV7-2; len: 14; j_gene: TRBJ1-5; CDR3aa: CASSSLAGNQPQHF
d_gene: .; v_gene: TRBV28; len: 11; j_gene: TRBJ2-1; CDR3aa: CASAVSGTQFF
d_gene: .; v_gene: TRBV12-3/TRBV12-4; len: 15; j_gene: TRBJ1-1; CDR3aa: CASTHGRVGDTEAFF
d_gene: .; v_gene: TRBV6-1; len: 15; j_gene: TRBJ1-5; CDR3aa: CASSESEYSNQPQHF
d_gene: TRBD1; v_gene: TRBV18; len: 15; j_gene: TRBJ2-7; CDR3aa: CASSQPGQGAHEQYF
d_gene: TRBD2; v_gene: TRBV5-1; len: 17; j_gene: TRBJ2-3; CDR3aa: CARRTSGRKAPPDTQYF
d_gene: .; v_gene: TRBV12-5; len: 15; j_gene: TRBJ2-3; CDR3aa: CASAPLVGRTDTQYF
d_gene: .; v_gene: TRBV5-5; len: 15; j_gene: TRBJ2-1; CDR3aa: CASSLEPQIDNEQFF
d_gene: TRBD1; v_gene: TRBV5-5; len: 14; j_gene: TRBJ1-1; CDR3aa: CASSGLDRATEAFF
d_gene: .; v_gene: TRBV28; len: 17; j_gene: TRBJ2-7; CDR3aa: CASSLQKAEEFTYEQYF
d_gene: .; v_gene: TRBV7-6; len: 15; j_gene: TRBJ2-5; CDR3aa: CASSPLTGFQETQYF
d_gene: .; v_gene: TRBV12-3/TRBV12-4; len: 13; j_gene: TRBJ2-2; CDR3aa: CASGLFGTGELFF
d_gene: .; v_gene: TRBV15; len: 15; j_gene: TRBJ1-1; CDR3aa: CATSGERVVNTEAFF
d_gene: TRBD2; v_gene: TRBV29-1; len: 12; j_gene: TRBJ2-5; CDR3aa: CSVLAGRETQYF
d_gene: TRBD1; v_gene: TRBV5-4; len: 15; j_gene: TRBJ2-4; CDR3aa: CASSFGTESKNIQYF
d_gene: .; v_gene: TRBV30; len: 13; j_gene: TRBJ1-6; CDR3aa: CACFDRDNSPLHF
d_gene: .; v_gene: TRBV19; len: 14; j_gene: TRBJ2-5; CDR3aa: CASSALGQQETQYF
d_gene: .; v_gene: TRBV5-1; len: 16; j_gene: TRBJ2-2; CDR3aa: CASSFSSSTFTGELFF
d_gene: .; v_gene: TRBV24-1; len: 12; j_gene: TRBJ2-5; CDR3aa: CATSENGLAQYF
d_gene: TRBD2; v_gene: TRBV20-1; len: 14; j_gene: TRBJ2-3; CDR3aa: CSASEGLAMDTQYF
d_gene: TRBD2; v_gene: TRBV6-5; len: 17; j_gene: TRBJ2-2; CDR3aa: CASSYDNSGRVTGELFF
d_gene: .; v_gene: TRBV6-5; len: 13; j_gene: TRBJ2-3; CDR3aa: CASRTGGTDTQYF
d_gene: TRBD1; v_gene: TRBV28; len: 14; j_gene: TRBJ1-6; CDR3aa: CASSFRTGISPLHF
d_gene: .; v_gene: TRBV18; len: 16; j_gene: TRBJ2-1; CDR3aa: CASSEKGMSSYNEQFF
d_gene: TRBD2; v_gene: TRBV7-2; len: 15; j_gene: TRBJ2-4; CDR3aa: CASSLVVNPGGIQYF
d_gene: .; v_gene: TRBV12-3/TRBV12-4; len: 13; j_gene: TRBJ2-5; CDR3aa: CASSLAEGETQYF
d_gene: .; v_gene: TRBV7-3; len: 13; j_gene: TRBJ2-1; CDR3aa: CASSLDSGSQQFF